The clone carrying this T cell receptor (beta chain) was seen a few times. As yet, its antigen is unknown. The sample comes from a study of T cell repertoires in cytomegalovirus infection. Whole-study context: Selection of CMV epitopes for the study included recently identified HLA-C-restricted and well-studied HLA-B-restricted ones. A matching HLA type, together with CMV infection, was signaled by public TCR beta signatures. The study, taken as a whole, reports: People with CMV and the relevant HLA were identified by cumulative public TCR beta family frequency. CMV-specific HLA-C-restricted TCR beta clonotypes dominated the ex vivo response.

V dropped 5 bases and J dropped 3; count of bases not matched to a gene: 5. Germline V CDR1 and CDR2: SGHVS, FNYEAQ. The length of the CDR3 is 16 residues. From the reads, TCRdb called clonotypes with MiXCR, one entry per CDR3 protein. The table records nearly 700,000 distinct CDR3 sequences, roughly 36% of them present only once. The sequence came from a human donor in good health (CMV status not recorded). Some clones in this sample may be carry-over from other donors' samples. The chain carries TRBV7-6 and TRBJ1-3; 12 bases are shared with TRBD1. Here the sequenced sample was cultured PBMCs, taken from culture after CMV antigen stimulation. Here the CDR3 DNA reads TGTGCCAGCAGCATGGGACAGGGGGCAGATGGAAACACCATATATTTT. Translation gives CASSMGQGADGNTIYF.